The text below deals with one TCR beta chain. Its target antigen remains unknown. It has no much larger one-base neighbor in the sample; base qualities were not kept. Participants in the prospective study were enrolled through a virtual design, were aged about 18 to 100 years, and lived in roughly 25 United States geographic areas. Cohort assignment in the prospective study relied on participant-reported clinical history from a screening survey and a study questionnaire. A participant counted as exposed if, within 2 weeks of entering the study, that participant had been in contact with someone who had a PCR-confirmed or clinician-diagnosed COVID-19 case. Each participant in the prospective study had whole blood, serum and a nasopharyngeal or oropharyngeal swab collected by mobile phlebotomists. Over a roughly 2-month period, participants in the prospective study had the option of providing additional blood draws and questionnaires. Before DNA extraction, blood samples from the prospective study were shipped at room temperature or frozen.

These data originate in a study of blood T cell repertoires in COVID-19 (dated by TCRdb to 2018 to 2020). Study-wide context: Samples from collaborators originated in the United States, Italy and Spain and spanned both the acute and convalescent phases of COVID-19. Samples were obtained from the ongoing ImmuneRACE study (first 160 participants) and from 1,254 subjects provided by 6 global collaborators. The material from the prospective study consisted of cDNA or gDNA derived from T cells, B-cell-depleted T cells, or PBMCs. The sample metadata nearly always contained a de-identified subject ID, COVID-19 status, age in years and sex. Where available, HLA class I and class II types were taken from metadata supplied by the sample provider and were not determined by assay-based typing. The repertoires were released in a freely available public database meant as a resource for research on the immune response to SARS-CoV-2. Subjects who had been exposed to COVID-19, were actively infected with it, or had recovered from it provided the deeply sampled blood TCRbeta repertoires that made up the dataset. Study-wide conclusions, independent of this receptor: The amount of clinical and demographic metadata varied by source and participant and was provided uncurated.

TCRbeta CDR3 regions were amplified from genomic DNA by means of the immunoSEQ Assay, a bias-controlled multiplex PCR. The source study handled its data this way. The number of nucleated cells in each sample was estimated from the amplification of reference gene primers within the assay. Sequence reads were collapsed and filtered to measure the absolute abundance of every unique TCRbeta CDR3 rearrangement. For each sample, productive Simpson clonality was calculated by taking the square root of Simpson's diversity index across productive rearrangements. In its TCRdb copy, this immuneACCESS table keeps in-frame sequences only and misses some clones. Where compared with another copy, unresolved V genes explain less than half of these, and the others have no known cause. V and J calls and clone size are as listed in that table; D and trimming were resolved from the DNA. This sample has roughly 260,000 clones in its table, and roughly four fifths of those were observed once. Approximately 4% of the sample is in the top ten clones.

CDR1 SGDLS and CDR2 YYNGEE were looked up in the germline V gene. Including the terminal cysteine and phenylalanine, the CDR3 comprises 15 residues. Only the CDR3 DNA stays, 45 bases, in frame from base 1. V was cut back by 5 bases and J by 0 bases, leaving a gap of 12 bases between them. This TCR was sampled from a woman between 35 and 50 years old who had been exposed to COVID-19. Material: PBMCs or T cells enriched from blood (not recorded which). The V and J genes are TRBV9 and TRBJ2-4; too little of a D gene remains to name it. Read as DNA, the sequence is TGTGCCAGCAGGGGTGGGCCTCTAGCCAAAAACATTCAGTACTTC. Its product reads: CASRGGPLAKNIQYF.